The TCR beta chain described here comes from a study of T cell repertoires in cytomegalovirus infection. The overall study: Indicated by public TCR beta signatures were CMV infection and matching HLA type. Notes on the study in general: Within the response measured ex vivo, HLA-C-restricted CMV-specific TCR beta clonotypes were dominant.

TCRdb fed the reads into MiXCR, producing one record per CDR3 protein. This table holds some 600,000 distinct CDR3 sequences, approximately 24% found once. Looked up from germline, CDR1 is PRHDT and CDR2 is FYEKMQ (reference sequence). V dropped 5 bases and J dropped 8 bases, with 7 bases sitting between them. CDR3 length: 11 residues. This clonotype was observed at least ten times. The antigen remains undetermined. The chain recombines TRBV13 with TRBJ2-1; weak D call: TRBD2 (5 bases). This clonotype was sampled from a human donor in good health (CMV status not recorded). Some clones in this sample may be carry-over from other donors' samples. What was sequenced was CD8+ T cells from PBMCs. The CDR3 reads CASSIGDEQFF. CDR3 DNA sequence: TGTGCCAGCAGCATCGGGGATGAGCAGTTCTTC.